This section outlines one T cell receptor beta chain sequence together with its context. The antigen it recognizes is unknown. These data are taken from a study of cytomegalovirus exposure and HLA in healthy donors (dated 2017 in TCRdb). Context from the whole study: According to an earlier analysis of several hundred of the donors, 150 million to 200 million T cells yielded over 90 million unique TCR beta sequences and 276 Gb of sequence data. Donor age, sex, ethnicity and CMV serostatus were collected together with the repertoire data. Using immunosequencing, the study profiled T cell repertoires from 640 or so subjects and related those repertoires to cytomegalovirus serostatus. All discovery cohort repertoires had been generated on a single sequencing platform. About 300 gigabases of sequencing data and tens of millions of unique TCR sequences were included in an early release covering roughly 600 HLA-typed donors. A later analysis re-examined previously published TCR beta repertoires from about 700 donors and added high-resolution HLA genotyping to investigate patterns of TCR occurrence. Typing coverage differed by locus: A, B, C, DRB1 and DQB1 were typed in about 620-640 donors, DQA1 in 500 to 550, DPA1 in nearly 610, and DPB1 in just under 490. Among the approximately 430 genotyped donors, roughly 80% belonged to the genetic ancestry cluster associated with self-reported Caucasian donors. In an earlier analysis of about 590 of the donors, high-throughput TCR beta sequencing was used to judge whether each TCR beta V gene segment behaved as functional or pseudogenic. In the later analysis, no new phenotypic data were used to find candidate immune exposures; instead, reliance was placed on TCR beta sequences and their occurrence across donors. To predict cytomegalovirus infection status, the study brought together high-throughput TCR immunosequencing, statistical association of individual TCRs with disease status, and machine learning. Across approximately 420 genotyped donors of the cohort, an average of about 220,000 unique TCR beta nucleotide sequences per donor were sequenced, and around 19% of those sequences were non-productive. The study was designed to test whether signatures of past pathogen exposure could be identified by cataloging public T cell receptors. Both class I and class II loci were covered by HLA typing, at four-digit resolution. About five DR-DQ haplotypes were handled as single units for association and clustering, since linkage in the cohort was strong. Along with the roughly 710-subject first cohort, a separate validation cohort of some 130 different subjects was used. In a later genetic analysis, genome-wide SNP genotypes for about 65% of the roughly 700 donors were used, and that subset was treated as a discovery cohort.

What the authors observed across the whole study: Specific HLA alleles were associated with 15,000 to 20,000 TCR beta sequences at a false discovery rate of 0.05 in a later analysis. Most CMV-associated TCR beta chains appeared to be HLA-restricted in a later analysis, and the HLA associations seemed to be driven largely by CMV exposure. The only immune exposure information available for the cohort was CMV serostatus. The sequencing pipeline was judged likely to have produced a cluster of highly shared sequence variants as a technical artifact. HLA typing was unavailable for some donors at each locus, so association tests used only the typed subset. A total of 150 to 200 TCR beta chains were listed by the study as associated with cytomegalovirus. Linkage disequilibrium might explain the correlated functional status among segregating V segments, but an unknown experimental factor could not be excluded. A few of the identified cytomegalovirus-associated TCR beta chains were confirmed in vitro to be specific for cytomegalovirus antigens. Strong co-occurrence of HLA alleles, especially DR and DQ, made assigning TCR associations to individual alleles difficult. In a later analysis, several top co-occurrence clusters were reported to appear linked to parvovirus B19, influenza, CMV and Epstein-Barr virus. According to a later analysis, TCR association rates differed among HLA loci, with DRB1 alleles showing the most associated TCRs and HLA-C alleles showing the fewest. Some IMGT-functional V segments, including TRBV6-2 and TRBV6-3, could not be told apart with the 87-base-pair reads, so those segments were excluded. In both the original and validation cohorts, the classifier was reported to diagnose cytomegalovirus status with high specificity and sensitivity. It was suggested by the authors that the approach could potentially be generalized to other disease states and immunological phenotypes. This cohort had only TCR beta chains sequenced, and the lack of alpha or paired-chain data limited which features could be detected. Compared with the approximately 710-donor mean, donors in an Asian-associated ancestry cluster had fewer N-insertions in productive TCRs, according to a later genetic analysis. Most TCR sequences were observed very rarely across donors, whereas some public TCRs were present in many individuals. A further reported finding was that TCR beta sequences accurately predicted the HLA-A and HLA-B alleles for most subjects in the first cohort. V-gene and J-gene trimming of TCR beta chains was associated with a missense DCLRE1C variant in a later genetic analysis, and the association was replicated in an independent cohort. In a later analysis, HLA-associated TCR beta chains were found to be more clonally expanded and to have lower generation probabilities than equally common non-associated chains. The earlier analysis of about 600 of the donors excluded seventeen rarely observed V segments, including chromosome 9 orphons, because counts were too low. In an earlier analysis of approximately 600 of the donors, most TCR beta V segments were observed in productive rearrangements about 87% or about 30% of the time, broadly matching IMGT annotations. Presence/absence analyses assumed roughly uniform sequencing depth across donors, an assumption that may not hold.

The germline V gene provides CDR1 SGHRS and CDR2 YFSETQ. V is clipped by 7 bases and J by 2 bases, and the sequence between their germline boundaries is 12 bases long. The CDR3 has 13 amino acids, counting the end cysteine and phenylalanine. The entry retains the CDR3 DNA only, 39 bases that are in frame from base 1. Library construction relied on the immunoSEQ multiplex PCR assay. For the multiplex PCR, a mixture combining 60 forward primers for TCR Vbeta segments and 13 reverse primers for TCR Jbeta segments was used. The CDR3 region of rearranged TCR beta genes was amplified from genomic DNA by a multiplex PCR assay. Amplified TCR beta libraries were sequenced as 87-base-pair reads on the Illumina HiSeq System. From the authors' description of their analysis: A later analysis counted around 72 million unique TCR beta chains across the 640 or so repertoires, and about 10 million of these chains were shared by at least two donors. Raw reads were error-corrected and collapsed into unique sequences with a nearest-neighbor algorithm that merged closely related sequences to remove PCR and sequencing errors. Alignment of CDR3 sequences to IMGT reference sequences was used to assign V, D and J gene segments. For a sequence to be retained, a match of at least six nucleotides was required to both a V gene segment and a J gene segment. A rearrangement counted as productive if the CDR3 had no stop codons and remained in frame with V and J, and every other rearrangement counted as non-productive. Following IMGT convention, CDR3 was defined as the stretch from the second conserved V-encoded cysteine to the conserved J-encoded phenylalanine. The earlier analysis of roughly 590 of the donors excluded any sequence lacking an unambiguous match to a single V gene segment. An earlier analysis of about 600 of the donors called V segments functional above 56.7% productive rearrangements and segregating when the between-donor standard deviation exceeded 5%. A statistical classification framework was built for diagnosing cytomegalovirus status from the catalog of TCR beta chain sequences. In a later analysis, V and J genes were assigned by comparing TCR nucleotide sequences against IMGT/GENE-DB human TR gene sequences. A later analysis assigned CDR3 sequences and most-parsimonious VDJ recombination scenarios with the TCRdist pipeline. In a later analysis, each TCR beta chain was defined by its CDR3 amino acid sequence together with its V-gene family, and reads without a unique V-gene family were excluded. In a later analysis, 500 to 700 highly shared, low-generation-probability nucleotide sequences were removed to address suspected cross-contamination and a sequencing artifact. In a later analysis, a clonal expansion index was calculated for each public chain from normalized within-repertoire ranks of inferred template counts. A later analysis computed generation probabilities with a VDJ recombination model fitted to out-of-frame rearrangements, and checked the results against IGoR. In a later analysis, hypergeometric tests were used to score TCR-TCR, TCR-HLA and TCR-CMV co-occurrence, with a repertoire-size bias correction applied to TCR pairs. In a later analysis, false discovery rates were estimated by permuting HLA or CMV assignments 20 times. A later analysis grouped co-occurring TCRs with DBSCAN, adding TCRdist sequence similarity when clustering within HLA-allele-positive subsets. Co-occurrence clustering excluded repertoires with fewer than 30,000 or more than 120,000 public chains, plus five with anomalous nucleotide sharing. TCRdb retrieved this table from immuneACCESS and kept in-frame rearrangements only. Not all clones are present; in checked studies, unresolved V genes account for under half, and no reason is known for the remainder. The D gene and trimming were derived from the DNA, and the V and J assignments and clone size from that table. The sample's table lists a count of more than 90,000 clones. 3.7% of the sample is taken by the ten largest.

The cohort was made up of roughly 670 healthy bone marrow donors. All cohort members were sampled while nominally healthy, although unrecorded immune exposures were likely present. The donor was CMV seronegative and was included in the group of about 400 seronegative cohort members. Every donor gave a peripheral blood sample, and the peripheral blood mononuclear cells from that sample were used for TCR beta sequencing. The Qiagen DNeasy Blood Extraction Kit was used to extract genomic DNA from the blood cell samples. The source is a man under 40 in good health and CMV-seronegative. Sample: PBMCs. Here the chain combines TRBV5-1 and TRBJ1-2; no D gene is confidently identified. The nucleotide sequence is TGCGCCAGCTTTGCCGGGGAAAACTATGGCTACACCTTC. This is translated as CASFAGENYGYTF.